The 15 T cell receptor beta chains below were found in one sample sequenced in a study of T cells in Graves' hyperthyroidism and ophthalmopathy. Regions amplified from RNA transcripts were the TCR beta CDR3 regions. Initially, a first-round RT-PCR of the TCR CDR3 employed the HTBI primer set. TCRdb called the multiplex PCR reads again in MiXCR, with one record for every CDR3 protein. The sample includes around 290,000 distinct CDR3 sequences, approximately 15% of them seen just once. The specimen sequenced was blood. These receptors all come from a woman aged 60-75 years with Graves' ophthalmopathy.

This clonotype was detected many times. The chain couples TRBV2 to TRBJ1-1; the D is unclear. From germline, CDR1 is SNHLY and CDR2 FYNNEI. This CDR3 has 14 amino acids. V gave up 6 bases and J gave up 0 bases, with 11 bases separating them. CDR3 sequence reads: CASRGEVMNTEAFF. DNA of the CDR3: TGTGCCAGCAGGGGAGAAGTCATGAACACTGAAGCTTTCTTT.

The sample holds many counts of this clonotype. This chain connects TRBV11-2 to TRBJ2-5; D is unclear. There are 15 residues in the CDR3. Trimming pared 0 bases from V and 5 bases from J, leaving 13 bases between. Germline V gives CDR1 SGHAT, CDR2 FQNNGV. CDR3 sequence (DNA): TGTGCCAGCAGCTTAGACCAGGACCACCCGGAGACCCAGTACTTC. It translates to CASSLDQDHPETQYF.

The chain has TRBV6-1 and TRBJ1-2, with 8 positions matching TRBD1. This CDR3 spans 14 amino acids. J was trimmed by 5 bases and V by 5 bases; bases with no gene match: 7. CDR1 is MNHNS, CDR2 SASEGT, per germline. Here the CDR3 reads CASSRRGRVYGYTF. The DNA for the CDR3 is TGTGCCAGCAGTCGCAGGGGGCGCGTGTATGGCTACACCTTC.

This clonotype was seen repeatedly, ten times or more. V is TRBV13 and J is TRBJ2-7, with 10 bases identical to TRBD2. The CDR3 runs 14 residues. Losses at the gene ends were 4 bases for V and 3 bases for J; bases not matched to a gene: 3. Germline-derived CDR1 and CDR2 are PRHDT and FYEKMQ (reference sequence). CDR3 sequence: CASSSRTSGYEQYF. In DNA form, the CDR3 reads TGTGCCAGCAGCTCCCGGACTAGCGGCTACGAGCAGTACTTC. Full variable domain (outside the CDR3, taken from reference TRBV13 and TRBJ2-7): AAGVIQSPRHLIKEKRETATLKCYPIPRHDTVYWYQQGPGQDPQFLISFYEKMQSDKGSIPDRFSAQQFSDYHSELNMSSLELGDSALYFCASSSRTSGYEQYFGPGTRLTVT.

A remark on this clonotype: A single base separates this from a much larger clone, so it may be a read error. No conserved phenylalanine or tryptophan ends this CDR3, so it is likely a read error. The chain employs TRBV6-5 and TRBJ2-1, with TRBD2 matching 8 bases. V gave up 0 bases and J gave up 5 bases; unmatched junction bases: 9. This CDR3 is built from 17 residues. Germline CDR1 MNHEY, CDR2 SVGAGI. CDR3 coding DNA: TGTGCCAGCAGTTACTCGATACCAGCGGGAGACCACAATGAGCAGTTCCTC. Translating gives CASSYSIPAGDHNEQFL.

This clonotype came up a few times. The chain employs TRBV27 and TRBJ1-2, with 9 bases matching TRBD1. CDR1 and CDR2 from the germline V gene are MNHEY and SMNVEV (reference sequence). Germline trimming cut 6 bases from V and 6 bases from J; bases unmatched to any gene: 11. CDR3 length: 15 amino acids. The CDR3 sequence is CASRDRGLGRDGYTF. CDR3 bases: TGTGCCAGCAGGGACAGGGGCCTCGGTAGGGATGGCTACACCTTC.

This clonotype was recorded at least ten times. The chain uses TRBV7-3 and TRBJ1-6; D might be TRBD1 (5 bases). The length of the CDR3 is 14 residues. Germline V gene data show CDR1 as SGHTA and CDR2 as FQGTGA. Trimming left V 2 bases short and J 8 bases short, with 10 bases between. The DNA of the CDR3 is TGTGCCAGCAGCTTAGGGGTGGGGGATTCACCCCTCCACTTT. Translation: CASSLGVGDSPLHF.

This clonotype was observed many times. The chain links TRBV3-1 to TRBJ1-6; D gene ambiguous. Germline V CDR1 and CDR2: LGHDT, YNNKEL (reference sequence). V was cut by 4 bases and J by 8 bases, with 6 bases left in between. The CDR3 extends over 12 amino acids. The CDR3, as DNA: TGTGCCAGCAGCCTCGGGGATTCACCCCTCCACTTT. Amino acids: CASSLGDSPLHF.

V usage is TRBV19 and J usage is TRBJ2-7; D possibly corresponds to TRBD1 (6 bases). Trimming left V 5 bases short and J 5 bases short, with 19 bases between. Germline lookup yields CDR1 LNHDA and CDR2 SQIVND (reference sequence). CDR3 length equals 15 residues. The CDR3 here is CASSPETGNKNEQYF. The CDR3 DNA sequence: TGTGCCAGTAGTCCAGAGACAGGAAATAAAAACGAGCAGTACTTC.

This clonotype was seen a few times. The rearrangement uses TRBV28 and TRBJ1-2; D not certain. The V and J ends lost 6 bases and 6 bases respectively, with 11 bases between them. Germline V lookup: CDR1 MDHEN, CDR2 SYDVKM. The length of the CDR3 is 12 residues. CDR3 sequence (DNA): TGTGCCAGCAGACAAACCTCGCATGGCTACACCTTC. It is translated as CASRQTSHGYTF.

The chain is built from TRBV5-1 and TRBJ2-2, with D possibly TRBD2 on 5 matching bases. This CDR3 contains 16 residues. Deletions cut 4 bases from V and 6 bases from J, with 19 bases between. Germline V lookup: CDR1 SGHRS, CDR2 YFSETQ. The CDR3 DNA follows: TGCGCCAGCAGCCCAGAGGGCCTGGCTTATCCCGGGGAGCTGTTTTTT. Protein sequence: CASSPEGLAYPGELFF.

In this sample, this clonotype turned up many times. This sequence joins TRBV2 and TRBJ2-2; no reliable D call. The length of the CDR3 is 13 residues. The V and J ends lost 4 bases and 0 bases respectively, with 3 bases between them. CDR1 SNHLY and CDR2 FYNNEI come from the germline V gene. CDR3 nucleotide sequence: TGTGCCAGCAGTGTGGCGAACACCGGGGAGCTGTTTTTT. This translates into CASSVANTGELFF.

The chain couples TRBV19 to TRBJ1-3; D is perhaps TRBD1 (6 bases). V lost 4 bases to trimming and J lost 2 bases, with 9 bases between them. Germline-derived CDR1 and CDR2 are LNHDA and SQIVND (reference sequence). The CDR3 length is 14 residues. The CDR3 here is CASSKQGAGNTIYF. Written as DNA, the CDR3 is TGTGCCAGTAGTAAACAGGGCGCTGGAAACACCATATATTTT. The complete variable domain, with remaining parts taken from reference TRBV19 and TRBJ1-3, reads DGGITQSPKYLFRKEGQNVTLSCEQNLNHDAMYWYRQDPGQGLRLIYYSQIVNDFQKGDIAEGYSVSREKKESFPLTVTSAQKNPTAFYLCASSKQGAGNTIYFGEGSWLTVV.

This clonotype has a handful of counts. The chain has TRBV4-2 and TRBJ1-4; 10 bases match TRBD1. The CDR3 runs to 17 residues. Trimming removed 2 bases from V and 8 bases from J; junction bases left unmatched: 11. The germline gives CDR1 LGHNA, CDR2 YNFKEQ. The CDR3 reads CASSQSGQGRRKEKLFF. CDR3 coding DNA: TGTGCCAGCAGCCAATCGGGACAGGGGCGGCGCAAAGAAAAACTGTTTTTT.

The table lists this clonotype with many counts. The V gene is TRBV7-2, the J gene TRBJ2-3; 10 bases match TRBD2. Germline V gene lookup returns CDR1 SGHTA and CDR2 FQGNSA. V was pared by 5 bases and J by 4 bases, with 9 bases of the junction left unmatched. The CDR3 contains 16 residues. CDR3 nucleotide sequence: TGTGCCAGCAGCAGGCTGGGGCTAGCGGGGGCAGATACGCAGTATTTT. Amino acid sequence: CASSRLGLAGADTQYF.